What follows describes a single T cell receptor beta chain. With 6 bases removed from V and 11 bases from J, the gap between germline ends came to 10 bases. Germline-derived CDR1 and CDR2 are SNHLY and FYNNEI. This CDR3 is 10 amino acids long. Original handling: The authors estimated nucleated cell counts from reference gene primer amplification. The repertoire was sequenced with immunoSEQ multiplex PCR; TCRdb's copy has only in-frame clones and lacks some. The V and J calls and the clone size are those of that table, but D and trimming were determined from the DNA. Counted here are 150,000 to 200,000 clones, about 74% occurring once; the ten biggest clones make up under 3.5%. The source of the sample is a study of blood T cell repertoires in COVID-19. Study information: COVID-19 samples collected from the United States, Italy and Spain covered acute and convalescent phases. From T cells, B-cell-depleted T cells, or PBMCs came the material, which was cDNA or gDNA.

The gene calls are TRBV2 and TRBJ1-2; D is possibly TRBD1 (6 bases). Source material: peripheral blood. The sequence derives from a woman older than 75 with acute or convalescent COVID-19. The CDR3 bases are TGTGCCAGCAGAGGACAGTCTTACACCTTC. Translated, it gives CASRGQSYTF.